This TCR beta chain stems from a study of blood T cell repertoires in COVID-19. Measured with immunoSEQ multiplex PCR; TCRdb has only the in-frame clones, and not every one. The sample contains 25,000 to 35,000 clones, 85% of which appear only once. The CDR3 covers 14 residues. V lost 2 bases and J 0 bases, leaving 7 bases between the germline ends. CDR1 and CDR2 (germline): SGHRS, YFSETQ. The rearrangement uses TRBV5-1 and TRBJ2-3, with D unclear. The sequenced material came from peripheral blood. This sequence originates from a man in his fifties or sixties with active COVID-19. This CDR3 is CASSFSTSTDTQYF. The CDR3 DNA sequence: TGCGCCAGCAGCTTTAGTACGAGCACAGATACGCAGTATTTT.